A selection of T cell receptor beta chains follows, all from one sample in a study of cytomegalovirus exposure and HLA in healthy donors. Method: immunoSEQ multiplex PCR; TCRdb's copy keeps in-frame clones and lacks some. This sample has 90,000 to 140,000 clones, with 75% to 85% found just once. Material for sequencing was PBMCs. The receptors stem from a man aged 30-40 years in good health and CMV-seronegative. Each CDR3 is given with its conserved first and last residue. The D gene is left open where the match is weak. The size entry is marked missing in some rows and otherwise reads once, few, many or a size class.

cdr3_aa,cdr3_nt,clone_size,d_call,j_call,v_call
CASSSAGGLAGTGQYF,TGCGCCAGCAGCTCGGCGGGGGGGCTAGCGGGCACCGGGCAGTACTTC,-,TRBD2,TRBJ2-7,TRBV5-1
CASSRTGGMDEQFF,TGTGCCAGCAGCAGGACAGGGGGGATGGATGAGCAGTTCTTC,-,TRBD1,TRBJ2-1,TRBV7-2
CASSVGTGASYEQYF,TGTGCCAGCAGCGTAGGGACAGGTGCCTCCTACGAGCAGTACTTC,few,TRBD1,TRBJ2-7,TRBV9
CASGELAGGIASVYEQYF,TGTGCCAGCGGGGAACTAGCGGGGGGGATCGCATCGGTCTACGAGCAGTACTTC,-,TRBD2,TRBJ2-7,TRBV7-6
CASSFRAERGNEQFF,TGTGCCAGCAGCTTTCGAGCGGAGAGAGGGAATGAGCAGTTCTTC,-,-,TRBJ2-1,TRBV7-8
CASTPEGGNYGYTF,TGTGCCAGCACCCCCGAAGGGGGAAACTATGGCTACACCTTC,-,-,TRBJ1-2,TRBV6-1
CASSRSRDRGLEAFF,TGCGCCAGCAGCCGATCCCGGGACAGAGGATTAGAAGCTTTCTTT,few,TRBD1,TRBJ1-1,TRBV4-1
CASSQLQGQVYF,TGTGCCAGCAGCCAACTCCAGGGGCAAGTATATTTT,-,-,TRBJ1-3,TRBV6-5
CASSPPDSSSGNTIYF,TGCGCCAGCAGCCCGCCCGACAGCAGCTCTGGAAACACCATATATTTT,-,-,TRBJ1-3,TRBV4-3
CASSQPPTSYEQYF,TGTGCCAGCTCACAACCGCCCACAAGCTACGAGCAGTACTTC,-,-,TRBJ2-7,TRBV18
CASSLSGGLTEAFF,TGCGCCAGCAGCTTGTCAGGGGGTTTAACTGAAGCTTTCTTT,-,TRBD1,TRBJ1-1,TRBV5-1
CASSPQAGGAEAFF,TGCGCCAGCAGCCCGCAAGCGGGAGGGGCTGAAGCTTTCTTT,-,-,TRBJ1-1,TRBV4-1
CASSRGSGGYTF,TGCGCCAGCAGCCGGGGGTCGGGAGGCTACACCTTC,-,-,TRBJ1-2,TRBV5-1
CASSSTRTGYGYTF,TGTGCCAGCAGTTCCACCCGGACAGGGTACGGCTACACCTTC,-,TRBD1,TRBJ1-2,TRBV14
CASSLHPRGEQFF,TGTGCCAGCAGCTTACATCCCCGAGGCGAGCAGTTCTTC,-,-,TRBJ2-1,TRBV7-7
CASSPGTSDSYEQYF,TGCGCCAGCAGCCCCGGGACTAGCGACTCCTACGAGCAGTACTTC,-,TRBD2,TRBJ2-7,TRBV4-1
CASRTDNYGYTF,TGTGCCAGCAGAACAGATAACTATGGCTACACCTTC,-,-,TRBJ1-2,TRBV25-1
CASSYSKAGAYEQYF,TGTGCCAGCAGTTACTCGAAGGCAGGGGCATACGAGCAGTACTTC,-,-,TRBJ2-7,TRBV6-5
CASGLGASYEQYF,TGTGCCAGCGGCCTTGGAGCCTCCTACGAGCAGTACTTC,-,-,TRBJ2-7,TRBV28
CASSEGSQGGF,TGTGCCAGCAGTGAAGGGTCCCAGGGAGGATTT,-,-,TRBJ2-3,TRBV6-1
CASSPGQVTNYGYTF,TGTGCCAGCAGTCCCGGACAGGTCACAAACTATGGCTACACCTTC,-,TRBD1,TRBJ1-2,TRBV6-4
CASSFLTGGLDEQFF,TGTGCCAGCAGTTTCTTGACAGGGGGCCTCGATGAGCAGTTCTTC,few,TRBD1,TRBJ2-1,TRBV6-1
CASSLVIASSGNTIYF,TGTGCCAGCAGCTTAGTCATTGCCAGCTCTGGAAACACCATATATTTT,many,-,TRBJ1-3,TRBV7-2
CASSFLDEKLFF,TGTGCCAGCAGCTTCCTCGATGAAAAACTGTTTTTT,-,-,TRBJ1-4,TRBV5-4
CASRSIRSGKAIQYF,TGTGCCAGCAGATCAATCCGATCGGGGAAGGCCATTCAGTACTTC,few,-,TRBJ2-4,TRBV11-2
CASSSSGTGFSGEQYF,TGTGCCAGCAGTTCCTCCGGGACAGGGTTTTCTGGCGAGCAGTACTTC,-,TRBD1,TRBJ2-7,TRBV28
CASRLPPPSGSYEQYF,TGTGCCAGCAGATTACCTCCCCCTAGCGGGAGCTACGAGCAGTACTTC,-,TRBD2,TRBJ2-7,TRBV28
CASSLFRDTGELFF,TGCGCCAGCAGCTTGTTTCGCGACACCGGGGAGCTGTTTTTT,-,-,TRBJ2-2,TRBV5-1
CASRPGQINEKLFF,TGTGCCAGCAGACCGGGACAGATTAATGAAAAACTGTTTTTT,-,TRBD1,TRBJ1-4,TRBV6-6
CASSFQGNNEQFF,TGTGCCAGCAGCTTCCAGGGGAACAATGAGCAGTTCTTC,-,-,TRBJ2-1,TRBV7-9
CASSIIGATYGYTF,TGTGCCAGCAGCATCATAGGGGCGACCTATGGCTACACCTTC,-,-,TRBJ1-2,TRBV7-9
CACVGTSVTDTQYF,TGTGCCTGCGTCGGGACTAGCGTCACAGATACGCAGTATTTT,few,TRBD2,TRBJ2-3,TRBV2
CASTYKTGELFF,TGTGCCAGCACCTATAAGACCGGGGAGCTGTTTTTT,-,-,TRBJ2-2,TRBV28
CASSPRTSGRFHEQYF,TGTGCCAGCAGTCCACGGACTAGCGGGAGGTTCCACGAGCAGTACTTC,-,TRBD2,TRBJ2-7,TRBV25-1
CASSLGAGRNTEAFF,TGCGCCAGCAGCTTGGGGGCAGGGCGGAACACTGAAGCTTTCTTT,once,-,TRBJ1-1,TRBV5-1
CSVQRGGETQYF,TGCAGCGTTCAGAGGGGAGGGGAGACCCAGTACTTC,-,TRBD2,TRBJ2-5,TRBV29-1
CASSQDRGTEAFF,TGCGCCAGCAGCCAAGACAGGGGCACTGAAGCTTTCTTT,few,-,TRBJ1-1,TRBV4-1
CASSLLAAGANVLTF,TGCGCCAGCAGCTTGTTAGCAGCTGGGGCCAACGTCCTGACTTTC,-,-,TRBJ2-6,TRBV5-1
CASVPGDRGHEQYF,TGTGCCAGCGTGCCGGGGGACAGGGGGCACGAGCAGTACTTC,-,TRBD1,TRBJ2-7,TRBV7-9
CASSGLSGIEQFF,TGTGCCAGCAGTGGGCTGTCGGGGATTGAGCAGTTCTTC,-,-,TRBJ2-1,TRBV2
CASSLMAAPGGNEQFF,TGTGCCAGCAGCTTAATGGCGGCCCCAGGGGGGAATGAGCAGTTCTTC,-,-,TRBJ2-1,TRBV7-6
CASSSAGTSGRNEQFF,TGTGCCAGCAGTTCCGCAGGGACTAGCGGGAGGAATGAGCAGTTCTTC,few,TRBD2,TRBJ2-1,TRBV28
CASSFFLGQGREYTF,TGTGCCAGCAGTTTTTTTTTGGGACAGGGACGGGAGTACACCTTC,-,TRBD1,TRBJ1-2,TRBV6-5
CASRRRAGNGQETQYF,TGCGCCAGCAGGCGTAGGGCAGGGAATGGCCAAGAGACCCAGTACTTC,-,-,TRBJ2-5,TRBV5-1
CASSPTWESSNTGELFF,TGCGCCAGCAGCCCCACCTGGGAGAGTTCGAACACCGGGGAGCTGTTTTTT,-,-,TRBJ2-2,TRBV4-3
CATNRESEKLFF,TGTGCCACCAACCGGGAGAGTGAAAAACTGTTTTTT,-,-,TRBJ1-4,TRBV15
CASSWTRQETQYF,TGTGCCAGCAGCTGGACTCGGCAAGAGACCCAGTACTTC,-,-,TRBJ2-5,TRBV7-6
CASRVQPSNTEAFF,TGTGCCAGCAGGGTACAACCTTCGAACACTGAAGCTTTCTTT,-,-,TRBJ1-1,TRBV6-4
CASATGRQSYGYTF,TGTGCCAGTGCAACAGGGCGTCAATCCTATGGCTACACCTTC,once,-,TRBJ1-2,TRBV19
CASSREGGGTLNYGYTF,TGCGCCAGCAGCCGGGAGGGAGGCGGGACACTCAACTATGGCTACACCTTC,-,-,TRBJ1-2,TRBV4-1
CASSVGTGPPGNTIYF,TGTGCCAGCAGTGTTGGGACAGGACCTCCTGGAAACACCATATATTTT,-,TRBD1,TRBJ1-3,TRBV6-1
CASSYSWERQETQYF,TGCGCCAGCAGCTACTCTTGGGAGCGACAAGAGACCCAGTACTTC,-,-,TRBJ2-5,TRBV5-1
CASSGLAGDAYEQYF,TGTGCCAGCAGTGGGCTAGCGGGAGATGCCTACGAGCAGTACTTC,-,TRBD2,TRBJ2-7,TRBV28
CAIRPSGSSPYNEQFF,TGTGCCATCAGACCTAGCGGGTCTTCCCCCTACAATGAGCAGTTCTTC,-,TRBD2,TRBJ2-1,TRBV10-3
CASSQDFRGFTDTQYF,TGCGCCAGCAGCCAAGATTTTCGCGGGTTCACAGATACGCAGTATTTT,few,-,TRBJ2-3,TRBV4-3
CASSLGASFAGELFF,TGTGCCAGCAGCTTAGGGGCTAGCTTCGCCGGGGAGCTGTTTTTT,few,-,TRBJ2-2,TRBV11-2
CASSLGRTIQETQYF,TGCGCCAGCAGCTTGGGTAGAACTATCCAAGAGACCCAGTACTTC,-,-,TRBJ2-5,TRBV5-1